This TCR beta chain was recovered during a study of vaccination effects on CD4 cells after COVID-19. Notes on the study in general: At late timepoints after vaccination, vaccine- and infection-induced clones shrank markedly.

Trimming cost V 0 bases and J 7 bases, with 8 bases left between them. From germline, CDR1 is SGHRS and CDR2 YFSETQ. This CDR3 comprises 13 residues. This clone was detected only a few times. Its antigen is unidentified. Antigen-specific CD4+ T cell clonotypes were called by their expansion after viral peptide-pool culture in ViraFEST. CD4+ T cells were isolated after around 10 days of culture. Nucleocapsid antibodies were negative in the vaccine recipients, who had never had SARS-CoV-2 infection. It was on days 3 and 7 that half the medium was replaced with IL-2 medium. Only in-frame clones appear in the TCRdb table, and some are missing; sequencing was by immunoSEQ multiplex PCR. This sample has approximately 68,000 clones, with 78% found just once.

The clonotype was recovered from a human donor who received a COVID-19 vaccine. This chain joins TRBV5-1 and TRBJ1-5, with D unclear. The sample was CD4+ T cells from PBMCs cultured with SARS-CoV-2 spike peptides, taken before COVID-19 vaccination. CDR3: CASSLAGSQPQHF. The CDR3, as DNA: TGCGCCAGCAGCTTGGCCGGCAGCCAGCCCCAGCATTTT.